These 14 T cell receptor beta chains were all obtained from the same sample, sequenced in a study of response to subunit inactivated influenza vaccine. A single record per CDR3 protein comes from TCRdb applying MiXCR to the RT-PCR reads. Of over 750,000 distinct CDR3 sequences listed, 21% were seen once; the top ten hold roughly 10%. The specimen was PBMCs from blood, collected around 5 days after vaccination. The receptors here all came from a man aged 45-65 years who received an inactivated influenza vaccine.

This clonotype was recorded a few times. J is TRBJ1-3 and V is TRBV12-3 or TRBV12-4, with D maybe TRBD1 (5 bases). The CDR3 totals 16 residues. The germline V and J ends were trimmed by 2 bases and 0 bases, with 11 bases remaining between them. Written as DNA, the CDR3 is TGTGCCAGCAGTTTATTCGGGGCGCGCTCTGGAAACACCATATATTTT. Its protein product is CASSLFGARSGNTIYF.

The chain uses TRBV28 and TRBJ2-3, with no clear D. The germline V and J ends were trimmed by 6 bases and 2 bases, with 9 bases remaining between them. CDR3 length: 13 residues. Germline V CDR1 and CDR2: MDHEN, SYDVKM. CDR3 loop: CASSRRPTDTQYF. The CDR3 DNA sequence: TGTGCCAGCAGCAGGAGACCCACAGATACGCAGTATTTT. The full variable domain, in which reference TRBV28 and TRBJ2-3 provide the parts outside the CDR3, is DVKVTQSSRYLVKRTGEKVFLECVQDMDHENMFWYRQDPGLGLRLIYFSYDVKMKEKGDIPEGYSVSREKKERFSLILESASTNQTSMYLCASSRRPTDTQYFGPGTRLTVL.

CDR3 region: CASSYKWTSAYEQYF. DNA of the CDR3: TGTGCCAGCAGTTATAAATGGACTAGCGCCTACGAGCAGTACTTC. This chain uses TRBV6-5 with TRBJ2-7; 9 bases are shared with TRBD2. This CDR3 has 15 residues. Germline V gene sequence: CDR1 MNHEY, CDR2 SVGAGI. With V trimmed by 3 bases and J by 2 bases, 5 bases remained unmatched.

This clonotype was counted only a few times. This chain uses TRBV6-1 with TRBJ1-5; 8 bases align to TRBD1. Per germline, CDR1 MNHNS and CDR2 SASEGT. V dropped 6 bases and J dropped 0; count of bases not matched to a gene: 4. The CDR3 is 15 residues long. In DNA, the CDR3 is TGTGCCAGCAGAACAGGGGGTTATAGCAATCAGCCCCAGCATTTT. Its translation: CASRTGGYSNQPQHF.

This clonotype was seen only a few times. This chain links TRBV7-9 with TRBJ2-1, with D hard to call. Trimming took off 5 bases at V and 6 bases at J, with 20 bases between the two ends. From germline, CDR1 is SEHNR and CDR2 FQNEAQ (reference sequence). The CDR3 consists of 16 residues. The CDR3 loop is CASSPRRVTIGNEQFF. Here the CDR3 DNA reads TGTGCCAGCAGCCCCCGCCGCGTCACCATTGGCAATGAGCAGTTCTTC. Supplemented by reference TRBV7-9 and TRBJ2-1, the full variable domain reads DTGVSQNPRHKITKRGQNVTFRCDPISEHNRLYWYRQTLGQGPEFLTYFQNEAQLEKSRLLSDRFSAERPKGSFSTLEIQRTEQGDSAMYLCASSPRRVTIGNEQFFGPGTRLTVL.

This clonotype was observed a few times. The chain couples TRBV20-1 to TRBJ2-5; possibly TRBD2 for D (6 bases). The CDR3 spans 14 residues. From germline, CDR1 is DFQATT and CDR2 SNEGSKA (reference sequence). With 4 bases removed from V and 4 bases from J, the gap between germline ends came to 16 bases. The DNA for the CDR3 is TGCAGTGCTAAAGAGGGAGGACGAATAGAGACCCAGTACTTC. Its translation is CSAKEGGRIETQYF.

CDR3 sequence reads: CASSQAHRGAETQYF. The CDR3 nucleotides read TGCGCCAGCAGCCAAGCTCATAGGGGGGCCGAGACCCAGTACTTC. This chain joins TRBV4-1 and TRBJ2-5, with D possibly called TRBD1 or TRBD2 (6 bases each). Trimming shortened V by 1 base and J by 5 bases, and 14 bases separated the two germline ends. There are 15 residues in the CDR3. Germline assignment: CDR1 MGHRA and CDR2 YSYEKL.

This chain joins TRBV4-3 and TRBJ2-3; TRBD2 aligns across 7 bases. CDR3 length: 16 amino acids. The germline V gene encodes CDR1 LGHNA and CDR2 YSLEER. J gave up 4 bases and V 0 bases, and 7 bases lay outside the gene matches. The CDR3 protein is CASSQDLGGSPDTQYF. In nucleotides, the CDR3 is TGCGCCAGCAGCCAAGATCTGGGCGGGAGTCCAGATACGCAGTATTTT.

The genes are TRBV7-2 and TRBJ2-1, with D possibly matching TRBD1 (5 bases). V was pared by 6 bases and J by 3 bases, with 6 bases between. The length of the CDR3 is 12 residues. Germline V lookup: CDR1 SGHTA, CDR2 FQGNSA. CDR3 DNA: TGTGCCAGCAGGACAGACTACAATGAGCAGTTCTTC. Translated: CASRTDYNEQFF.

In its sample, this clonotype was seen a few times. The V and J genes are TRBV3-1 and TRBJ1-3; D uncertain. The CDR3 totals 15 residues. Trimming left V 0 bases short and J 0 bases short, with 6 bases between. Germline V CDR1 and CDR2: LGHDT, YNNKEL (reference sequence). CDR3 DNA: TGTGCCAGCAGCCAAGAAAGGAACTCTGGAAACACCATATATTTT. The encoded protein is CASSQERNSGNTIYF.

Ten or more counts support this clonotype. V is TRBV29-1 and J is TRBJ2-7; D gene unclear. Trimming took 2 bases from V and 1 from J, leaving 3 bases between them. CDR3 size: 11 residues. The germline CDR1 and CDR2 sequences are SQVTM and ANQGSEA. This CDR3 reads CSVEQSYEQYF. The DNA of the CDR3 is TGCAGCGTTGAACAGTCCTACGAGCAGTACTTC.

This clonotype was seen more than once but under ten times. The chain employs TRBV7-2 and TRBJ2-3, with 8 nucleotides matching TRBD2. The CDR3 runs to 16 residues. Germline V gene lookup returns CDR1 SGHTA and CDR2 FQGNSA. J was trimmed by 4 bases and V by 2 bases; bases with no gene match: 8. The CDR3 protein is CASSLKRGRSADTQYF. The CDR3 bases are TGTGCCAGCAGCTTAAAGCGCGGGAGGTCTGCAGATACGCAGTATTTT.

The V gene is TRBV20-1, the J gene TRBJ1-1; D gene unclear. The germline V and J ends were trimmed by 0 bases and 4 bases, with 6 bases remaining between them. Germline V lookup: CDR1 DFQATT, CDR2 SNEGSKA (reference sequence). The CDR3 runs 12 residues. CDR3 sequence reads: CSARDAGTEAFF. The CDR3, as DNA: TGCAGTGCTAGAGATGCGGGCACTGAAGCTTTCTTT.

The chain recombines TRBV29-1 with TRBJ2-3; no clear D gene. Looked up from germline, CDR1 is SQVTM and CDR2 is ANQGSEA. V was clipped by 6 bases and J by 4 bases, with 14 bases between them. This CDR3 is built from 13 residues. The CDR3 bases are TGCAGCGTGGCTGGTAGATACTCAGATACGCAGTATTTT. This encodes CSVAGRYSDTQYF.